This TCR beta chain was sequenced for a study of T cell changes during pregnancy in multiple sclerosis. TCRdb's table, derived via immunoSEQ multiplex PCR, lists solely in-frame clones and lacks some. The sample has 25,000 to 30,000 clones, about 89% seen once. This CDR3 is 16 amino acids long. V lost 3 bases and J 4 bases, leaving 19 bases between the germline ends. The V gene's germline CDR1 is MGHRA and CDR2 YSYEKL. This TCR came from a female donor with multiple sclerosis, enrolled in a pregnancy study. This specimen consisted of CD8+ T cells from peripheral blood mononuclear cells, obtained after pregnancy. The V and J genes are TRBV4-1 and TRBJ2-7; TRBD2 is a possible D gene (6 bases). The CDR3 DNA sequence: TGCGCCAGCAGCCAGGTCCCCATAGCGGTCAATTACGAGCAGTACTTC. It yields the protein CASSQVPIAVNYEQYF.